This T cell receptor beta chain was found in a study of human versus mouse CDR3 diversity and MHC coevolution. TCRdb's copy holds only in-frame clones and misses some; the assay was immunoSEQ multiplex PCR. Here the sample spans 60,000 or so clones, about 94% being singletons. CDR3 length: 16 residues. Germline CDR1 is SGDLS and CDR2 is YYNGEE. V was clipped by 3 bases and J by 1 base; unmatched bases: 5. This TCR was sampled from a person in their sixties or seventies in good health. The chain uses TRBV9 and TRBJ2-3; 10 bases match TRBD1. The material sequenced was naive CD4+ T cells from blood. Noted subset: CD45RO-negative CD62L-positive naive CD4 T cells. The CDR3 here is CASSDLGTGGTDTQYF. The CDR3 DNA is TGTGCCAGCAGCGACCTCGGGACAGGGGGCACAGATACGCAGTATTTT.